This T cell receptor (beta chain) originates from a study of T cells after yellow fever vaccination. Study context: Those fractions that held only low numbers of cells were prepared using the SMART-Seq v4 Ultra Low Input RNA kit. Study-level findings and limits: Post-booster repertoires contained most primary-vaccination clones again (approximately 97% CD4, roughly 91% CD8). Sorted repertoires could include abundant contaminating clonotypes from bulk cells.

A note on this clonotype: Its antigen is undetermined.

The CDR3 is made up of 15 amino acids. Germline loops: CDR1 MNHEY, CDR2 SVGAGI. Trimming took 2 bases from V and 5 from J, leaving 15 bases between them. TCRdb processed the 5' RACE reads anew with MiXCR; each CDR3 protein has one entry. This table holds some 300,000 distinct CDR3 sequences, under 9% found once. The source was CD4+ T cells sorted from PBMCs, collected 5 days after the yellow fever booster vaccination. The chain is built from TRBV6-5 and TRBJ1-2; maybe TRBD1 (5 bases). The receptor was isolated from a man younger than 35 who received the YFV17D yellow fever vaccine. The CDR3, as DNA: TGTGCCAGCAGTTACACAGACGGGACCACGTATGGCTACACCTTC. Protein sequence: CASSYTDGTTYGYTF.